The present entry profiles one T cell receptor beta chain with its context. Its specificity is unknown. This sample was included in a study of T cell responses to AZD1222 COVID-19 vaccine. Study results and caveats: Among the donors, most were white British and more were female, and clonal diversity was possibly underestimated. Baseline seropositivity occurred in only a handful of AZD1222 recipients. Per reports, nearly half of all spike-specific TCRs target regions that are unmutated in variants.

Assay: immunoSEQ multiplex PCR; the TCRdb copy retains only in-frame clones and omits some. The sample carries 100,000 to 150,000 clones, approximately 88% recorded once. The specimen comprised peripheral blood, sampled on day 0 of AZD1222 vaccination. The receptor was derived from an adult in good health.

This chain's CDR3 is CASSQENSRAYGYTF. The DNA for the CDR3 is TGCGCCAGCAGCCAAGAGAATTCCAGGGCCTATGGCTACACCTTC. The rearrangement joins TRBV4-3 to TRBJ1-2; possible D gene TRBD1, 5 bases. Per germline, CDR1 LGHNA and CDR2 YSLEER. CDR3 length equals 15 residues. Trimming stripped 0 bases from V and 4 bases from J, with 12 bases between.